The sequence of this T cell receptor beta chain was determined in a study of blood T cell repertoires in COVID-19. Clones were sequenced by immunoSEQ multiplex PCR, and TCRdb holds only the in-frame ones, with some missing. This table has about 320,000 clones, 90% appearing once. The CDR3 loop spans 14 amino acids. CDR1 and CDR2 (germline): SGHNT, YENEEA. Trimming took 4 bases from V and 7 from J, leaving 11 bases between them. The sample was PBMCs or T cells enriched from blood (not recorded which). The chain is built from TRBV11-3 and TRBJ1-6, with D possibly TRBD1 on 6 matching bases. The clonotype originates from a man in his sixties who had recovered from COVID-19. The CDR3 bases are TGTGCCAGCAGCTCTGGGGGCAGCAATTCACCCCTCCACTTT. Translating gives CASSSGGSNSPLHF.